These T cell receptor beta chains were read from a single sample in a study of blood T cell repertoires in COVID-19. Produced via immunoSEQ multiplex PCR; TCRdb's table is partial and in-frame only. The sample yields about 83,000 clones, around three quarters seen once. Sequencing was performed on peripheral blood. The receptors stem from a woman of 80 years or more with active or convalescent COVID-19. The CDR3 runs from the conserved cysteine through the conserved F or W. Clone size is shown for a subset of rows, as once, few, many or a class of expanded clone.

clone size	V gene	J gene	CDR3 protein
.	TRBV27	TRBJ1-2	CASSLGQGAFDGYTF
.	TRBV9	TRBJ2-1	CASSVDGGINNEQFF
.	TRBV4-3	TRBJ1-4	CASSQEGGQGNEKLFF
.	TRBV19	TRBJ2-1	CASSIGPAAGEQFF
few	TRBV28	TRBJ2-1	CASSSAGVNDNEQFF
.	TRBV29-1	TRBJ1-2	CSGGQGSGYTF
.	TRBV6-2/TRBV6-3	TRBJ2-5	CASSSGRGTSQETQYF
many	TRBV5-4	TRBJ2-1	CASSLAGLYNEQFF
once	TRBV27	TRBJ1-6	CASGHTLNSPLHF
few	TRBV2	TRBJ2-4	CASSESFGGWNIQYF
.	TRBV24-1	TRBJ2-1	CATSPGGLGNEQFF
few	TRBV30	TRBJ1-5	CAWSVAGGSQPQHF
once	TRBV15	TRBJ1-4	CATSGGGGGNEKLFF
.	TRBV7-2	TRBJ2-3	CASSLLAGDTDTQYF
.	TRBV20-1	TRBJ2-3	CSASITSGGADTQYF
.	TRBV29-1	TRBJ2-5	CSVEEARGETQYF
.	TRBV7-2	TRBJ1-6	CASSLRDILYNSPLHF
.	TRBV7-2	TRBJ2-5	CASSLFGGTGETQYF
.	TRBV29-1	TRBJ2-1	CSGGQGKGEQFF
.	TRBV14	TRBJ1-1	CASSPARGGKAFF
.	TRBV6-6	TRBJ1-3	CASSLRQGANLPFWNTIYF
.	TRBV5-4	TRBJ2-7	CASSPDRGRSHEQYF
.	TRBV18	TRBJ1-4	CASSRREQGPNEKLFF
.	TRBV19	TRBJ2-1	CASTDDNYNEQFF
.	TRBV18	TRBJ1-6	CASSPPERRGSPLHF
.	TRBV6-2/TRBV6-3	TRBJ2-3	CASSYTRQGSHSTDTQYF
.	TRBV7-6	TRBJ2-5	CASSLVGGQGAGDQYF
.	TRBV18	TRBJ2-7	CASSQAGGIGGYEQYF
once	TRBV3-1/TRBV3-2	TRBJ2-4	CASSPGTGETIQYF
.	TRBV2	TRBJ2-3	CASSERRWGTDTQYF
few	TRBV10-3	TRBJ1-5	CAIGQGWDQPQHF
.	TRBV28	TRBJ1-5	CASSFVGQGGQPQHF
.	TRBV19	TRBJ2-2	CASSIAGAGTGELFF
once	TRBV7-8	TRBJ1-1	CASSSNRNTEAFF
.	TRBV3-1/TRBV3-2	TRBJ2-3	CASSHLAGGSTDTQYF
.	TRBV11-2	TRBJ1-5	CASSLDHGGGQPQHF
.	TRBV7-2	TRBJ2-7	CASSLRPSGGSSYEQYF
once	TRBV10-3	TRBJ2-1	CAISSGVGNEQFF
.	TRBV3-1/TRBV3-2	TRBJ1-2	CASSQFEGFRYGYTF
few	TRBV6-5	TRBJ2-7	CASRRGVSYEQYF
few	TRBV6-5	TRBJ1-2	CASSQTKTAGGYTF
.	TRBV18	TRBJ2-2	CASSPSSAGQGAFGELFF
.	TRBV29-1	TRBJ2-7	CSVGTGYSYEQYF
.	TRBV29-1	TRBJ2-2	CSAKDRGSGELFF
.	TRBV5-1	TRBJ1-1	CASSLVGQGVTEAFF
.	TRBV7-9	TRBJ2-2	CASSRGGELFF
.	TRBV15	TRBJ2-5	CATSRDGSPETQYF
once	TRBV19	TRBJ2-3	CASSNRQARDHTQYF
.	TRBV19	TRBJ1-3	CASSTTGASGNTIYF
.	TRBV5-1	TRBJ1-1	CASSLNIGFNTEAFF
.	TRBV2	TRBJ2-1	CASVGYNEQFF
.	TRBV12-5	TRBJ1-4	CASGLRTRGREKLFF
.	TRBV12-3/TRBV12-4	TRBJ2-1	CASSSGGAGEQFF
.	TRBV18	TRBJ2-1	CASSPARRANEQFF